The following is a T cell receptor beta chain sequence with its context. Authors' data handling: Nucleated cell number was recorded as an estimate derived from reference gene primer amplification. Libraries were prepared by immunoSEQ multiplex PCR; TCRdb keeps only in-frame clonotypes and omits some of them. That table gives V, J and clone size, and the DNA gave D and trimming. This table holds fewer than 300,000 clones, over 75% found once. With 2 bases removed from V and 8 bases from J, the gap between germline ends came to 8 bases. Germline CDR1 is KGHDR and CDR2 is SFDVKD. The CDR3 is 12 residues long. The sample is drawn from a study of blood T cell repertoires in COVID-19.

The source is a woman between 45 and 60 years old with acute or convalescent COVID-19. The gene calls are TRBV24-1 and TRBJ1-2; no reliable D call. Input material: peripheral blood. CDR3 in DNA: TGTGCCACCAGTGATTCGGGTCGGGGCTACACCTTC. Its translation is CATSDSGRGYTF.